One and the same sample provided the 15 T cell receptor beta chains below, sequenced in a study of shared clonotypes between healthy human individuals. Sequencing used immunoSEQ multiplex PCR; TCRdb keeps in-frame clones, though not all of them. The table lists over a million clones, roughly 96% of them singletons. Sequenced sample: naive CD4+ T cells sorted from blood. Subset indicated: CD45RA+ positively selected. The receptors stem from a man aged 25 to 40 in good health.

A remark on this clone: This CDR3 is also generated by other DNA sequences in the sample. The V gene is TRBV6-1, the J gene TRBJ2-7; 8 positions agree with TRBD1. The germline CDR1 and CDR2 sequences are MNHNS and SASEGT. The CDR3 has 15 amino acids. With 3 bases clipped from V and 0 bases from J, the junction kept 4 bases outside the gene matches. CDR3 coding DNA: TGTGCCAGCAGTGACCGACAGGGGAGCTCCTACGAGCAGTACTTC. It encodes CASSDRQGSSYEQYF.

The sample holds one count of this clone. CDR3 loop: CASSIWGAENTEAFF. The CDR3 nucleotides read TGTGCCAGTAGTATCTGGGGGGCGGAGAACACTGAAGCTTTCTTT. This chain links TRBV19 with TRBJ1-1, with D possibly being TRBD1 (6 bases). The CDR3 consists of 15 residues. CDR1 LNHDA and CDR2 SQIVND come from the germline V gene (reference sequence). The germline V and J ends were trimmed by 3 bases and 1 base, with 12 bases remaining between them.

The rearrangement links TRBV15 to TRBJ2-5, with 11 bases lining up with TRBD2. V lost 1 base and J lost 5; bases outside the gene matches: 6. The CDR3 length is 16 residues. Per the germline V gene, CDR1 is LNHNV and CDR2 is YYDKDF (reference sequence). The CDR3 nucleotides read TGTGCCACCAGCAGAGGGATAGCGGGAGGGCCGGAGACCCAGTACTTC. Its protein product is CATSRGIAGGPETQYF.

The chain joins TRBV5-6 to TRBJ1-3, with a weak D call TRBD1 (6 bases). The CDR3 extends over 16 amino acids. V lost 0 bases and J 0 bases, leaving 10 bases between the germline ends. Germline CDR1 is SGHDT and CDR2 is YYEEEE. In nucleotides, the CDR3 is TGTGCCAGCAGCTTGGCCGGGACATACTCTGGAAACACCATATATTTT. Encoded protein: CASSLAGTYSGNTIYF.

This clone was counted once. This chain links TRBV11-2 with TRBJ1-5, with TRBD1 as a possible D gene (6 bases). From germline, CDR1 is SGHAT and CDR2 FQNNGV. V shed 5 bases and J shed 4 bases, with 12 bases lying between them. This CDR3 comprises 14 residues. The CDR3 nucleotides read TGTGCCAGCAGCCTTGACAGGCGGAATCAGCCCCAGCATTTT. Encoded protein: CASSLDRRNQPQHF. The whole variable domain, filled in from reference TRBV11-2 and TRBJ1-5, reads EAGVAQSPRYKIIEKRQSVAFWCNPISGHATLYWYQQILGQGPKLLIQFQNNGVVDDSQLPKDRFSAERLKGVDSTLKIQPAKLEDSAVYLCASSLDRRNQPQHFGDGTRLSIL.

V is TRBV27 and J is TRBJ2-1; 8 bases line up with TRBD2. Germline V gives CDR1 MNHEY, CDR2 SMNVEV (reference sequence). V trimming: 3 bases; J trimming: 0 bases; junction bases outside the gene matches: 1. CDR3 size: 15 residues. The CDR3 DNA is TGTGCCAGCAGTTTGGGACTAGTCTCCTACAATGAGCAGTTCTTC. Its protein product is CASSLGLVSYNEQFF.

The chain joins TRBV5-1 to TRBJ2-1; 8 bases are shared with TRBD1. CDR1 and CDR2 from the germline V gene are SGHRS and YFSETQ. The CDR3 sequence is 14 residues long. V was clipped by 1 base and J by 8 bases; unmatched bases: 5. The CDR3 DNA follows: TGCGCCAGCAGCTTGAAGACAGGGGCGGATGAGCAGTTCTTC. Protein sequence: CASSLKTGADEQFF. The full variable domain, completed using reference TRBV5-1 and TRBJ2-1, is KAGVTQTPRYLIKTRGQQVTLSCSPISGHRSVSWYQQTPGQGLQFLFEYFSETQRNKGNFPGRFSGRQFSNSRSEMNVSTLELGDSALYLCASSLKTGADEQFFGPGTRLTVL.

Only one count was recorded for this clone. The J gene is TRBJ2-6, the V gene TRBV29-1, with D unclear. The CDR3 is 15 residues long. V gave up 6 bases and J gave up 0 bases, with 12 bases separating them. Germline values: CDR1 SQVTM, CDR2 ANQGSEA. CDR3 nucleotides: TGCAGCGTAGAGAGGTTGACCTCTGGGGCCAACGTCCTGACTTTC. Encoded protein: CSVERLTSGANVLTF.

This clone was recorded only once. The chain couples TRBV27 to TRBJ2-7; D is unclear. Trimming took off 4 bases at V and 3 bases at J, with 16 bases between the two ends. Germline V gene sequence: CDR1 MNHEY, CDR2 SMNVEV (reference sequence). The CDR3 sequence is 15 residues long. CDR3 in amino acids: CASSSPGDSLYEQYF. In DNA form, the CDR3 reads TGTGCCAGCAGTTCCCCTGGGGATAGTCTCTACGAGCAGTACTTC.

The chain uses TRBV6-6 and TRBJ1-5; TRBD1 agrees at 8 bases. CDR1 is MNHNY and CDR2 is SVGAGI in the germline V gene (reference sequence). This CDR3 has 16 residues. Trimming took 2 bases from V and 4 from J; bases not matched to a gene: 7. The CDR3 reads CASSYPAQGGNQPQHF. For the CDR3, the DNA is TGTGCCAGCAGTTACCCTGCACAGGGGGGTAATCAGCCCCAGCATTTT.

The rearrangement links TRBV7-3 to TRBJ2-7; D uncertain. This CDR3 has 13 amino acids. The germline V gene has CDR1 SGHTA and CDR2 FQGTGA. V lost 5 bases, J lost 5 bases, and 13 bases lay in between. CDR3 protein: CASSPLPDHEQYF. CDR3 bases: TGTGCCAGCAGCCCTCTTCCGGATCACGAGCAGTACTTC.

This clone was counted once. V usage is TRBV28 and J usage is TRBJ2-5; TRBD1 or TRBD2 may be the D gene (5 bases each). The CDR3 runs 15 residues. The germline V gene has CDR1 MDHEN and CDR2 SYDVKM. Trimming removed 8 bases from V and 2 bases from J, with 18 bases in between. CDR3 in DNA: TGTGCCAGCTCTTACTCTGGGACGGCACAAGAGACCCAGTACTTC. Residues: CASSYSGTAQETQYF.

The chain is built from TRBV27 and TRBJ2-1; 9 positions match TRBD1. V gave up 10 bases and J gave up 3 bases; unmatched junction bases: 10. This CDR3 contains 15 residues. CDR1 is MNHEY, CDR2 SMNVEV, per germline (reference sequence). CDR3 protein: CATRSRDRDYNEQFF. The CDR3 nucleotides read TGTGCCACCCGGTCCCGGGACAGGGACTACAATGAGCAGTTCTTC.

The chain employs TRBV11-2 and TRBJ2-1; D not certain. In germline, CDR1 is SGHAT, CDR2 FQNNGV. The CDR3 is made up of 11 amino acids. V lost 5 bases, J lost 9 bases, and 8 bases lay in between. The chain's CDR3 is CASSPWAEQFF. The DNA for the CDR3 is TGTGCCAGCAGCCCCTGGGCTGAGCAGTTCTTC.

This chain links TRBV10-2 with TRBJ2-1, with 7 bases that match TRBD1. This CDR3 is 15 amino acids long. Germline V CDR1 and CDR2: WSHSY, SAAADI. V shed 4 bases, J shed 6 bases, and the junction held 9 bases outside the gene matches. CDR3 sequence: CASSATGWVGNEQFF. In nucleotides, the CDR3 is TGCGCCAGCAGTGCGACAGGGTGGGTGGGCAATGAGCAGTTCTTC.